This TCR beta chain is from a study of technical replicates of blood from several donors. Profiling relied on immunoSEQ multiplex PCR, and the TCRdb table lists in-frame clones only, not all of them. The profile shows about 62,000 clones, more than 75% of them singletons. CDR1 is GTSNPN and CDR2 is SVGIG in the germline V gene (reference sequence). The CDR3 extends over 18 amino acids. Trimming removed 1 base from V and 3 bases from J; junction bases left unmatched: 7. The sequencing input was PBMCs. This TCR came from a human donor in good health. Some clones in this sample may be carry-over from other donors' samples. The chain joins TRBV30 to TRBJ2-2, with 14 bases fitting TRBD2. CDR3 DNA: TGTGCCTGGAGTGGGACTAGCGGGAGGACCTCAGACACCGGGGAGCTGTTTTTT. Its protein product is CAWSGTSGRTSDTGELFF.